The 32 T cell receptor beta chains listed next were all sequenced from one sample in a study of T cells in Graves' hyperthyroidism and ophthalmopathy. Researchers amplified the TCR beta CDR3 regions from RNA transcripts. HTBI primers were employed in a first-round RT-PCR of the TCR CDR3. TCRdb re-called the multiplex PCR reads through MiXCR, storing one row per CDR3 protein. The sample includes around 600,000 distinct CDR3 sequences, roughly 15% of them seen just once. Sequenced material: blood. These receptor sequences come from a woman in her 50s with Graves' ophthalmopathy.

The table lists this clonotype with many counts. The V and J genes are TRBV3-1 and TRBJ1-2; 9 bases map to TRBD1. CDR1 is LGHDT, CDR2 YNNKEL, per germline (reference sequence). Trimming removed 0 bases from V and 6 bases from J; junction bases left unmatched: 8. The CDR3 covers 16 residues. The DNA for the CDR3 is TGTGCCAGCAGCCAAGATTCCGCGGGACAGGGTGATGGCTACACCTTC. It codes for CASSQDSAGQGDGYTF.

This clonotype has a handful of counts. The chain employs TRBV5-6 and TRBJ2-7; 12 bases are a match to TRBD2. The CDR3 has 14 amino acids. CDR1 is SGHDT and CDR2 is YYEEEE in the germline V gene. V shed 7 bases and J 5 bases; nucleotides not matched to a gene: 7. This chain's CDR3 is CASRTRLAGDEQYF. The CDR3 DNA sequence: TGTGCCAGCCGCACCCGACTAGCGGGAGACGAGCAGTACTTC.

This clonotype was picked up many times. This sequence joins TRBV11-2 and TRBJ2-5, with D possibly called TRBD1 or TRBD2 (5 bases each). CDR1 is SGHAT, CDR2 FQNNGV, per germline. V was clipped by 4 bases and J by 5 bases, with 8 bases between them. The CDR3 runs to 12 residues. The CDR3 sequence is CASSSGRETQYF. In nucleotides, the CDR3 is TGTGCCAGCAGCTCGGGACGGGAGACCCAGTACTTC.

This clonotype was counted ten times or more. The chain is built from TRBV20-1 and TRBJ2-1; no definite D call. The germline V gene encodes CDR1 DFQATT and CDR2 SNEGSKA (reference sequence). V was shortened by 5 bases and J by 0 bases, with 11 bases between the two germline ends. The CDR3 runs to 14 residues. Here the CDR3 DNA reads TGCAGTGCTCCGAGCGTTAGCTCCTACAATGAGCAGTTCTTC. It yields the protein CSAPSVSSYNEQFF.

This clonotype was detected many times. CDR3 amino acids: CASSELAGGYNEQFF. The CDR3 nucleotides read TGTGCCAGCAGTGAACTAGCGGGAGGTTACAATGAGCAGTTCTTC. This chain uses TRBV7-8 with TRBJ2-1, with 12 nucleotides matching TRBD2. V was pared by 6 bases and J by 4 bases, with 4 bases of the junction left unmatched. CDR1 and CDR2 from the germline V gene are SGHVS and FQNEAQ. This CDR3 contains 15 residues.

This clonotype was observed at least ten times. This chain joins TRBV2 and TRBJ1-1; D ambiguous. This CDR3 is built from 14 residues. The V and J ends lost 6 bases and 0 bases respectively, with 11 bases between them. Germline loops: CDR1 SNHLY, CDR2 FYNNEI. The CDR3 reads CASSLRVLNTEAFF. The CDR3 DNA follows: TGTGCCAGCAGCCTCCGGGTCCTGAACACTGAAGCTTTCTTT. Based on the CDR3 plus reference TRBV2 and TRBJ1-1, the full variable domain is EPEVTQTPSHQVTQMGQEVILRCVPISNHLYFYWYRQILGQKVEFLVSFYNNEISEKSEIFDDQFSVERPDGSNFTLKIRSTKLEDSAMYFCASSLRVLNTEAFFGQGTRLTVV.

This clonotype appeared a few times. V is TRBV18 and J is TRBJ1-6, with 7 bases that match TRBD1. CDR3 length: 17 amino acids. Per germline, CDR1 KGHSH and CDR2 LQKENI. V shed 2 bases, J shed 6 bases, and the junction held 10 bases outside the gene matches. As DNA, the CDR3 is TGTGCCAGCTCACCATTAGCCGGGACAGCTCCTAATTCACCCCTCCACTTT. This encodes CASSPLAGTAPNSPLHF.

This clonotype was seen many times. The CDR3 loop reads CASSSLTDPLGYTF. CDR3 DNA sequence: TGCGCCAGCAGCTCCTTGACAGACCCGCTGGGCTACACCTTC. The rearrangement uses TRBV5-1 and TRBJ1-2; D may be TRBD1 (5 bases). Germline values: CDR1 SGHRS, CDR2 YFSETQ. CDR3 length: 14 amino acids. Trimming left V 3 bases short and J 8 bases short, with 17 bases between.

The table lists this clonotype with a few counts. The chain carries TRBV20-1 and TRBJ2-7; D may be TRBD2 (6 bases). Germline lookup yields CDR1 DFQATT and CDR2 SNEGSKA (reference sequence). The CDR3 length is 16 residues. V was cut by 3 bases and J by 4 bases, with 22 bases left in between. DNA for the CDR3: TGCAGTGCTAGTCTTTTACTAGCCCAAGGGAGATACGAGCAGTACTTC. This gives the protein CSASLLLAQGRYEQYF.

The genes are TRBV6-1 and TRBJ1-5; D is ambiguous. Looked up from germline, CDR1 is MNHNS and CDR2 is SASEGT. Trimming removed 0 bases from V and 1 base from J, with 10 bases in between. The CDR3 runs to 16 residues. The chain's CDR3 is CASSEASGPSNQPQHF. CDR3 DNA sequence: TGTGCCAGCAGTGAAGCGTCCGGACCGAGCAATCAGCCCCAGCATTTT.

To note about this clonotype: A much larger clone sits a single nucleotide away, making a read error possible. The CDR3 loop is CASRERERGGSYNEQFF. The CDR3 bases are TGTGCCAGCAGAGAGAGGGAGCGGGGTGGCTCCTACAATGAGCAGTTCTTC. This rearrangement joins TRBV28 to TRBJ2-1, with 7 bases lining up with TRBD2. CDR3 length: 17 amino acids. Germline V lookup: CDR1 MDHEN, CDR2 SYDVKM. V shed 6 bases and J 0 bases; nucleotides not matched to a gene: 11.

Ten or more counts support this clonotype. The chain links TRBV18 to TRBJ2-3, with D uncertain. This CDR3 contains 13 residues. Per germline, CDR1 KGHSH and CDR2 LQKENI. V gave up 2 bases and J gave up 6 bases, with 9 bases separating them. This CDR3 reads CASSPRLDDTQYF. The DNA for the CDR3 is TGTGCCAGCTCACCAAGACTGGATGATACGCAGTATTTT.

The V gene is TRBV19, the J gene TRBJ2-6; TRBD1 might be the D (6 bases). Germline V gene lookup returns CDR1 LNHDA and CDR2 SQIVND (reference sequence). The CDR3 runs 15 residues. The V gene lost 7 bases and the J gene lost 0 bases, with 10 bases spanning the gap. DNA for the CDR3: TGTGCCAGTATCTTACAGGGCTCTGGGGCCAACGTCCTGACTTTC. It encodes CASILQGSGANVLTF. Complete variable domain (other parts from reference TRBV19 and TRBJ2-6): DGGITQSPKYLFRKEGQNVTLSCEQNLNHDAMYWYRQDPGQGLRLIYYSQIVNDFQKGDIAEGYSVSREKKESFPLTVTSAQKNPTAFYLCASILQGSGANVLTFGAGSRLTVL.

This clonotype was counted ten times or more. This rearrangement joins TRBV7-9 to TRBJ2-3; D gene ambiguous. CDR1 is SEHNR, CDR2 FQNEAQ, per germline (reference sequence). Deletions cut 5 bases from V and 0 bases from J, with 6 bases between. CDR3 length: 13 amino acids. CDR3 in amino acids: CASSRSSTDTQYF. The CDR3 region has the DNA TGTGCCAGCAGCCGTTCGAGCACAGATACGCAGTATTTT.

This clonotype was counted many times. The V and J genes are TRBV18 and TRBJ1-2; 9 nucleotides line up with TRBD1. Trimming took 1 base from V and 0 from J; bases not matched to a gene: 6. The CDR3 sequence is 17 residues long. Germline CDR1 KGHSH, CDR2 LQKENI. For the CDR3, the DNA is TGTGCCAGCTCACCACTGGGACAGGGCAACACTAACTATGGCTACACCTTC. This translates into CASSPLGQGNTNYGYTF.

This clonotype was recorded many times. This chain connects TRBV2 to TRBJ2-2; D is perhaps TRBD2 (6 bases). The V end was cut by 7 bases, the J end by 0 bases, with 18 bases between. This CDR3 has 17 residues. Germline loops: CDR1 SNHLY, CDR2 FYNNEI. CDR3 protein: CASNRSPGDANTGELFF. CDR3 nucleotide sequence: TGTGCCAGCAATCGTTCTCCGGGGGACGCGAACACCGGGGAGCTGTTTTTT.

The table lists this clonotype with a few counts. The chain uses TRBV5-5 and TRBJ1-6; the match to TRBD1 covers 7 bases. CDR3 length: 15 amino acids. V lost 4 bases to trimming and J lost 7 bases; unmatched junction nucleotides: 8. Looked up from germline, CDR1 is SGHKS and CDR2 is YYEKEE (reference sequence). The CDR3 spells CASSNQGQRNSPLHF. The CDR3, as DNA: TGTGCCAGCAGCAACCAGGGACAGAGAAATTCACCCCTCCACTTT.

This clonotype was seen many times. The chain couples TRBV29-1 to TRBJ2-7; 9 bases match TRBD2. Germline loops: CDR1 SQVTM, CDR2 ANQGSEA. Trimming cost V 4 bases and J 2 bases; bases outside gene matches: 9. The CDR3 has 15 amino acids. The CDR3, as DNA: TGCAGCGTTGGGCTAGCGGGAAAAGGAACCTACGAGCAGTACTTC. This codes for CSVGLAGKGTYEQYF.

This clonotype was seen repeatedly, ten times or more. DNA for the CDR3: TGTGCCAGCAGTTACTCTTCCTTGGGACAGCGGCACCTGAACACTGAAGCTTTCTTT. Amino acid sequence: CASSYSSLGQRHLNTEAFF. The V gene is TRBV6-2 or TRBV6-3, the J gene TRBJ1-1; 7 positions agree with TRBD1. Per the germline V gene, CDR1 is MNHEY and CDR2 is SVGEGT. The CDR3 spans 19 residues. The ends lost 0 bases at V and 0 bases at J; junction bases unmatched: 13.

This chain links TRBV29-1 with TRBJ2-3; TRBD2 matches 8 bases. V lost 5 bases to trimming and J lost 0 bases; unmatched junction nucleotides: 4. The CDR3 covers 14 residues. Germline values: CDR1 SQVTM, CDR2 ANQGSEA. The CDR3 region is CSVWTSFSTDTQYF. The CDR3 bases are TGCAGCGTTTGGACTAGCTTCAGCACAGATACGCAGTATTTT.

Ten or more counts support this clonotype. V gene TRBV13 combines with J gene TRBJ1-6, with D maybe TRBD1 (5 bases). This CDR3 contains 15 residues. The germline V gene encodes CDR1 PRHDT and CDR2 FYEKMQ (reference sequence). Trimming shortened V by 5 bases and J by 7 bases, and 15 bases separated the two germline ends. In DNA form, the CDR3 reads TGTGCCAGCAGCACGGGACCGAGGACAAATTCACCCCTCCACTTT. This sequence encodes CASSTGPRTNSPLHF.

This sequence joins TRBV24-1 and TRBJ2-3; TRBD2 agrees at 8 bases. This CDR3 spans 15 amino acids. From germline, CDR1 is KGHDR and CDR2 SFDVKD. V lost 4 bases and J lost 2; bases outside the gene matches: 4. The CDR3 DNA follows: TGTGCCACCAGTGACCCGGGACTAGACACAGATACGCAGTATTTT. Its translation: CATSDPGLDTDTQYF.

This clonotype was seen many times. Mismatch with germline at one junction end may stem from a read error. The chain combines TRBV5-1 with TRBJ1-1; D gene ambiguous. The CDR3 is 13 amino acids. Germline loops: CDR1 SGHRS, CDR2 YFSETQ. This CDR3 reads CASSLEANTEAFF. CDR3 bases: TGTGCCAGCAGCTTAGAGGCGAACACTGAAGCTTTCTTT.

This rearrangement joins TRBV20-1 to TRBJ2-3; 9 positions agree with TRBD2. The V and J ends lost 0 bases and 0 bases, in that order; junction bases with no gene match: 4. The germline CDR1 and CDR2 sequences are DFQATT and SNEGSKA (reference sequence). The CDR3 has 16 amino acids. The CDR3 sequence: CSAREGSGGSTDTQYF. CDR3 DNA: TGCAGTGCTAGAGAAGGTAGCGGGGGTAGCACAGATACGCAGTATTTT.

This clonotype was seen many times. The chain is built from TRBV11-2 and TRBJ2-5; the D is unclear. Trimming left V 2 bases short and J 0 bases short, with 7 bases between. CDR3 length: 14 residues. From germline, CDR1 is SGHAT and CDR2 FQNNGV. CDR3 sequence (DNA): TGTGCCAGCAGCTTAAAGGCTAACCAAGAGACCCAGTACTTC. This translates into CASSLKANQETQYF.

The rearrangement joins TRBV28 to TRBJ2-7; D perhaps matches TRBD1 (6 bases). The CDR3 covers 14 residues. CDR1 MDHEN and CDR2 SYDVKM come from the germline V gene. With 3 bases removed from V and 4 bases from J, the gap between germline ends came to 13 bases. This CDR3 reads CASSLGAGKYEQYF. The DNA for the CDR3 is TGTGCCAGCAGTTTGGGGGCAGGGAAGTACGAGCAGTACTTC. Complete variable domain (other parts from reference TRBV28 and TRBJ2-7): DVKVTQSSRYLVKRTGEKVFLECVQDMDHENMFWYRQDPGLGLRLIYFSYDVKMKEKGDIPEGYSVSREKKERFSLILESASTNQTSMYLCASSLGAGKYEQYFGPGTRLTVT.

This clonotype was observed at least ten times. This sequence joins TRBV27 and TRBJ1-1; 9 bases match TRBD1. CDR1 MNHEY and CDR2 SMNVEV come from the germline V gene (reference sequence). This CDR3 region has 15 residues. The V segment lost 5 bases and the J segment 1 base; nucleotides outside the gene matches: 5. The CDR3 spells CASSPDRGGNTEAFF. The CDR3 DNA reads TGTGCCAGCAGTCCGGACAGGGGCGGGAACACTGAAGCTTTCTTT.

This clonotype came up many times. The chain recombines TRBV7-9 with TRBJ2-3; D is perhaps TRBD2 (6 bases). CDR3 length: 16 amino acids. Trimming shortened V by 3 bases and J by 1 base, and 14 bases separated the two germline ends. The germline gives CDR1 SEHNR, CDR2 FQNEAQ (reference sequence). The CDR3 sequence: CASSFAGGGGTDTQYF. The CDR3 DNA reads TGTGCCAGCAGCTTTGCCGGCGGAGGGGGCACAGATACGCAGTATTTT.

This clonotype was seen a handful of times. The chain joins TRBV7-6 to TRBJ2-3; 8 nucleotides agree with TRBD2. Germline trimming cut 2 bases from V and 0 bases from J; bases unmatched to any gene: 7. Germline V lookup: CDR1 SGHVS, CDR2 FNYEAQ. The CDR3 length is 17 residues. The CDR3 region has the DNA TGTGCCAGCAGCTTAACAGGTTCTAGCGGGAGCACAGATACGCAGTATTTT. This translates into CASSLTGSSGSTDTQYF.

This clonotype has ten or more counts. The genes are TRBV6-6 and TRBJ1-1; D gene unclear. Germline CDR1 MNHNY, CDR2 SVGAGI (reference sequence). V lost 2 bases to trimming and J lost 2 bases, with 24 bases between them. This CDR3 has 19 amino acids. The CDR3 region is CASSYNIQPGRRANTEAFF. The CDR3 DNA is TGTGCCAGCAGTTACAATATCCAACCTGGACGGAGGGCTAACACTGAAGCTTTCTTT.

At least ten counts were recorded for this clonotype. The chain joins TRBV3-2 to TRBJ2-3. TRBV3-2 is flagged as a pseudogene. The CDR3 length is 15 residues. CDR3 DNA: TGTGCCAGCAGCCAAGTCGGCAGGAGCACAGATACGCAGTATTTT. As protein: CASSQVGRSTDTQYF.

J is TRBJ1-1 and V is TRBV4-1; D is undetermined. Germline V gene sequence: CDR1 MGHRA, CDR2 YSYEKL. V was clipped by 0 bases and J by 5 bases, with 13 bases between them. CDR3 length: 15 residues. Written as DNA, the CDR3 is TGCGCCAGCAGCCAAGATTCGTATTGGGAGACTGAAGCTTTCTTT. Protein: CASSQDSYWETEAFF.